A selection of T cell receptor beta chains follows, all from one sample in a study of T cell responses to AZD1222 COVID-19 vaccine. The data were produced by immunoSEQ multiplex PCR, yet TCRdb's version contains in-frame clones alone and is incomplete. The data contain roughly 140,000 clones, about nine tenths of them singletons. The material was peripheral blood, obtained on day 0 of AZD1222 vaccination. These receptors were obtained from an adult in good health. The CDR3 runs from the conserved cysteine through the conserved F or W. A D gene is named only where the DNA matches it firmly. Not all rows give a size; the values are once, few, many and, for expanded clones, a class.

J | D | size | V | CDR3 | DNA
TRBJ2-7 | TRBD1 | . | TRBV11-1 | CASSRTGPYHSYEQYF | TGTGCCAGCAGCCGGACAGGGCCATATCACTCCTACGAGCAGTACTTC
TRBJ2-5 | . | . | TRBV5-4 | CASSLVQEQETQYF | TGTGCCAGCAGCTTGGTACAGGAGCAAGAGACCCAGTACTTC
TRBJ1-1 | . | . | TRBV28 | CASRPTSTKNTEAFF | TGTGCCAGCAGACCCACGTCGACCAAGAACACTGAAGCTTTCTTT
TRBJ2-7 | TRBD1 | once | TRBV2 | CASSDPTRPGTGDEQYF | TGTGCCAGCAGTGACCCCACCCGTCCCGGGACAGGGGACGAGCAGTACTTC
TRBJ1-2 | . | . | TRBV10-3 | CAISEPGVIRANYGYTF | TGTGCCATCAGTGAGCCGGGGGTGATCCGAGCTAACTATGGCTACACCTTC
TRBJ1-5 | TRBD1 | once | TRBV18 | CASSPPGQGGNQPQHF | TGTGCCAGCTCACCGCCCGGACAGGGCGGCAATCAGCCCCAGCATTTT
TRBJ2-7 | TRBD1 | . | TRBV28 | CASSLSGQGRSYEQYF | TGTGCCAGCAGTTTATCTGGACAGGGGCGCTCCTACGAGCAGTACTTC
TRBJ2-7 | TRBD1 | once | TRBV27 | CASSLRQGAPYEQYF | TGTGCCAGCAGTCTTCGACAGGGGGCCCCCTACGAGCAGTACTTC
TRBJ1-3 | . | . | TRBV11-2 | CASSFSDSSGNTIYF | TGTGCCAGCAGCTTTTCAGACTCTTCTGGAAACACCATATATTTT
TRBJ1-5 | . | . | TRBV18 | CASSPTDLQGSRQPQHF | TGTGCCAGCTCACCAACTGATTTACAGGGATCCCGTCAGCCCCAGCATTTT
TRBJ2-5 | . | . | TRBV4-2 | CASSLRAGETQYF | TGTGCCAGCAGTCTCAGGGCTGGGGAGACCCAGTACTTC
TRBJ2-2 | . | . | TRBV20-1 | CSARGSGELFF | TGCAGTGCTAGGGGCTCCGGGGAGCTGTTTTTT
TRBJ1-5 | . | . | TRBV13 | CASSLGGVHQPQHF | TGTGCCAGCAGCTTAGGGGGGGTTCATCAGCCCCAGCATTTT
TRBJ1-5 | TRBD1 | few | TRBV2 | CATRRGREQPQHF | TGTGCCACCAGGAGGGGGCGGGAGCAGCCCCAGCATTTT
TRBJ1-2 | . | . | TRBV6-5 | CASSTDSQYGYTF | TGTGCCAGCAGTACAGACAGCCAGTATGGCTACACCTTC
TRBJ1-1 | . | . | TRBV5-5 | CASSPQTLNTEAFF | TGTGCCAGCAGTCCCCAGACCCTGAACACTGAAGCTTTCTTT